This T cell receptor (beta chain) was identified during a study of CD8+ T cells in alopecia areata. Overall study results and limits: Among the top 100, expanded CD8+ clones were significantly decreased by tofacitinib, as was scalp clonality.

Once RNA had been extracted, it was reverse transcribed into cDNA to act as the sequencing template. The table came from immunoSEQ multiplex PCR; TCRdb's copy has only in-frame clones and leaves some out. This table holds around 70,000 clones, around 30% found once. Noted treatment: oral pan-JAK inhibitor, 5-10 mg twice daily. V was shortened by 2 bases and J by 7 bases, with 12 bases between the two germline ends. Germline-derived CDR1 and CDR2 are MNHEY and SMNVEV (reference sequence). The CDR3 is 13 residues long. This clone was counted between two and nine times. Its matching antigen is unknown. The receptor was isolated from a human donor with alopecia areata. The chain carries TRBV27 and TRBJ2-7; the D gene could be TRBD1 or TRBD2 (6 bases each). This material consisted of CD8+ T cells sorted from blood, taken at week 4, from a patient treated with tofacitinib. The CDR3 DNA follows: TGTGCCAGCAGTTTACTAGGGGGGAAGGAGCAGTACTTC. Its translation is CASSLLGGKEQYF.